This T cell receptor (beta chain) was retrieved from a study of cytomegalovirus exposure and HLA in healthy donors. Study-wide background: The 120 or so validation repertoires used a platform that matched the one used for the roughly 700 first-cohort repertoires, as a later analysis reported.

This CDR3 comprises 16 residues. Looked up from germline, CDR1 is MNHEY and CDR2 is SMNVEV (reference sequence). Deletions cut 7 bases from V and 4 bases from J, with 19 bases between. A note on this clone: Antigen: not known.

Study findings and constraints: A subsequent analysis found that TCR clusters from the first cohort also tended to co-occur in the 120 or so validation repertoires, with about 93% of cluster scores above 0. The classifier reportedly diagnosed cytomegalovirus status with high specificity and sensitivity.

TCRdb's table, derived via immunoSEQ multiplex PCR, lists solely in-frame clones and lacks some. This table holds roughly 49,000 clones, 94% found once. Sequenced: PBMCs. This receptor was taken from a young woman in good health and CMV-seropositive. V usage is TRBV27 and J usage is TRBJ2-2; D is uncertain. The CDR3 reads CASTPVLPSVTGELFF. CDR3 nucleotides: TGTGCCAGCACCCCAGTGCTCCCGTCTGTCACCGGGGAGCTGTTTTTT.